The clone carrying this T cell receptor beta chain was observed at least ten times. Its target is not known. MiXCR was run by TCRdb on the PCR reads, yielding one entry per CDR3 protein. The data contain under 650,000 distinct CDR3 sequences, 15% to 20% of them seen just once; the ten biggest clones take up 0.85% to 0.9%. This specimen comes from a study of molecular identifiers for immune sequencing clone quantification. Study outcomes and limitations: Identical TCR molecules that share a barcode could lead to an underestimation of highly expanded clone sizes.

Germline V gene sequence: CDR1 SQVTM, CDR2 ANQGSEA. CDR3 length: 16 amino acids. V was pared by 6 bases and J by 4 bases, with 17 bases of the junction left unmatched. The source is a human donor in good health. Some libraries in this study had Jurkat cell RNA spiked in. The V and J genes are TRBV29-1 and TRBJ1-2; TRBD1 aligns across 7 bases. Sample: naive CD8+ T cells from blood, with Jurkat cell RNA spiked in. The subset is: FACS-sorted CD8+CD4-CCR7+CD45RA+ naive T cells. The CDR3 sequence is CSVDRDTPKGAYGYTF. The CDR3 DNA reads as TGCAGCGTCGACCGGGACACCCCCAAGGGGGCCTATGGCTACACCTTC.